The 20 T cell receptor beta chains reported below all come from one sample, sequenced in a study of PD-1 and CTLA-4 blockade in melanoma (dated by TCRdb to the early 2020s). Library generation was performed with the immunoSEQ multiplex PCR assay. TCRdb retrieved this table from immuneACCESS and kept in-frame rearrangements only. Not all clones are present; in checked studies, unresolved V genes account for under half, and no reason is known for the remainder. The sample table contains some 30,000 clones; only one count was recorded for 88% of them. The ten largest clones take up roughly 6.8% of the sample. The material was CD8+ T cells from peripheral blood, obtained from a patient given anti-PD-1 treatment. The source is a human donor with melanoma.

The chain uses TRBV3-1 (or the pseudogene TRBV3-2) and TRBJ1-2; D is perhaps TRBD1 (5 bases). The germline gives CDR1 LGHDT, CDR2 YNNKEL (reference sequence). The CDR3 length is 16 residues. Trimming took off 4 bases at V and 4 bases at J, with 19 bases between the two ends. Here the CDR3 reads CASSPQGQGTIYGYTF. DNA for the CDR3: TGTGCCAGCAGCCCCCAAGGGCAGGGTACGATCTATGGCTACACCTTC.

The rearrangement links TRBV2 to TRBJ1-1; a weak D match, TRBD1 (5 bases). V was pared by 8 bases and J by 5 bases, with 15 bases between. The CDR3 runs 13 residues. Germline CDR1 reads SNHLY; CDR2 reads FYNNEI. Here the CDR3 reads CASGRGGGTEAFF. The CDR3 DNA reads TGTGCCAGCGGCCGGGGCGGGGGAACTGAAGCTTTCTTT.

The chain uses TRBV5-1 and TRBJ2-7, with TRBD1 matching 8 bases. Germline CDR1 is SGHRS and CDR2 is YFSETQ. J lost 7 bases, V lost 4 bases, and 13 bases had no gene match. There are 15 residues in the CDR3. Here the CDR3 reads CASSRDRDRISEQYF. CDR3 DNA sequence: TGCGCCAGCAGCCGGGACCGGGACAGGATCTCTGAGCAGTACTTC.

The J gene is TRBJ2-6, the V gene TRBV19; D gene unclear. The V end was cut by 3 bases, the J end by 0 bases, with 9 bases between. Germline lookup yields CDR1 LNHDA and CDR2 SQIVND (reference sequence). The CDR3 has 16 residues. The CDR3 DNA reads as TGTGCCAGTAGTATTGTTAAGCTCTCTGGGGCCAACGTCCTGACTTTC. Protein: CASSIVKLSGANVLTF.

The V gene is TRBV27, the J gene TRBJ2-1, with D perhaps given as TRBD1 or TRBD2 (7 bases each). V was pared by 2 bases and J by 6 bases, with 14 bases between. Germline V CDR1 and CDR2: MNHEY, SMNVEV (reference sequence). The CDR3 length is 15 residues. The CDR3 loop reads CASSLEQGGSNEQFF. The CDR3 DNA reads TGTGCCAGCAGTTTAGAGCAGGGGGGGAGCAATGAGCAGTTCTTC.

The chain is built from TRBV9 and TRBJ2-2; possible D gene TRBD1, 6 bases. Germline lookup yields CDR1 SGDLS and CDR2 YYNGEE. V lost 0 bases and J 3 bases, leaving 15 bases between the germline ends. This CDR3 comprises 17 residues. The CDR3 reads CASSVEATGRYTGELFF. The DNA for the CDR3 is TGTGCCAGCAGCGTAGAAGCAACAGGGAGATACACCGGGGAGCTGTTTTTT.

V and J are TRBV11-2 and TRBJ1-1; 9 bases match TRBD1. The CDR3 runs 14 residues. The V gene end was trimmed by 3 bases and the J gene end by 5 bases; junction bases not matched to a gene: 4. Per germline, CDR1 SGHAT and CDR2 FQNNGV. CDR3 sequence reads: CASSFRQGGTEAFF. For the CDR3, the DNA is TGTGCCAGCAGCTTCAGACAGGGGGGGACTGAAGCTTTCTTT.

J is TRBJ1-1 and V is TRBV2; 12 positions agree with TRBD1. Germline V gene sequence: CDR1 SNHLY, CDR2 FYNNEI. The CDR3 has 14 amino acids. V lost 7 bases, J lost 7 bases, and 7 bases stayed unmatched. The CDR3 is CASKPGQGAIEAFF. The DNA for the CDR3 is TGTGCCAGCAAGCCGGGACAGGGGGCTATTGAAGCTTTCTTT.

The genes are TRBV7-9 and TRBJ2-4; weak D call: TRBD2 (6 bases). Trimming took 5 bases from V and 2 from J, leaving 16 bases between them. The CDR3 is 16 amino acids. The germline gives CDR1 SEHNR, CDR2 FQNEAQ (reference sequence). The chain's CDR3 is CASSHPRGGSKNIQYF. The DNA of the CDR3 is TGTGCCAGCAGCCACCCTCGAGGAGGGTCCAAAAACATTCAGTACTTC. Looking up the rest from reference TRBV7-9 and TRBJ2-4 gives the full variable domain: DTGVSQNPRHKITKRGQNVTFRCDPISEHNRLYWYRQTLGQGPEFLTYFQNEAQLEKSRLLSDRFSAERPKGSFSTLEIQRTEQGDSAMYLCASSHPRGGSKNIQYFGAGTRLSVL.

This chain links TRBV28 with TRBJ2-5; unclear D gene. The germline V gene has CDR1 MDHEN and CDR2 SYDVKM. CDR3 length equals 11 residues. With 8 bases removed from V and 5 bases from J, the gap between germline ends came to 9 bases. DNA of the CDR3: TGTGCCAGCTCATATGGGGAGACCCAGTACTTC. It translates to CASSYGETQYF.

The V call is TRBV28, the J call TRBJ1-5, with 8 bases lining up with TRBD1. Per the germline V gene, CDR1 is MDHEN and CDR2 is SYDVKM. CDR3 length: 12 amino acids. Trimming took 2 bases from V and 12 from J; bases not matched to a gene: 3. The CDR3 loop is CASSLDRGFQHF. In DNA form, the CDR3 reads TGTGCCAGCAGTTTAGACAGGGGCTTCCAGCATTTT.

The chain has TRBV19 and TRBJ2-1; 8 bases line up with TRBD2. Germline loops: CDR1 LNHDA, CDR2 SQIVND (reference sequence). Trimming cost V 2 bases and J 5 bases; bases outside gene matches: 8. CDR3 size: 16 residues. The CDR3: CASSILSGGENNEQFF. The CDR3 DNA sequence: TGTGCCAGTAGTATATTATCGGGGGGGGAAAACAATGAGCAGTTCTTC.

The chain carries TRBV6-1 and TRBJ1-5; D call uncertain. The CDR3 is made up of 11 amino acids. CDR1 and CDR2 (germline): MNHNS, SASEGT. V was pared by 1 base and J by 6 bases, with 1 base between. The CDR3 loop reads CASSEGQPQHF. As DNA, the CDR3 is TGTGCCAGCAGTGAAGGTCAGCCCCAGCATTTT.

CDR3 in DNA: TGTGCCAGCAGCGGGTCGGGGGAAGAGACCCAGTACTTC. It translates to CASSGSGEETQYF. The rearrangement uses TRBV5-6 and TRBJ2-5, with a tentative D call TRBD2 (6 bases). V shed 4 bases and J shed 3 bases, with 10 bases lying between them. Germline loops: CDR1 SGHDT, CDR2 YYEEEE. The CDR3 is 13 amino acids.

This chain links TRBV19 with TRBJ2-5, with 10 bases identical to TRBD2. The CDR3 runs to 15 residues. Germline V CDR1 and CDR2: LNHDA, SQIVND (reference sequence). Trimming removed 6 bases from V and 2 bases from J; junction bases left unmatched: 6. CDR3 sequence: CASREGLAEQETQYF. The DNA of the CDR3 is TGTGCCAGTAGAGAAGGACTAGCGGAACAAGAGACCCAGTACTTC.

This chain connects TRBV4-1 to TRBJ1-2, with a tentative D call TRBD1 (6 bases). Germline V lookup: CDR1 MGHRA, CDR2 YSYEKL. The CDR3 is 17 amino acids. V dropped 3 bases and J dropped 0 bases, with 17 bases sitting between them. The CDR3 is CASSQIASGGPNYGYTF. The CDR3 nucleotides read TGCGCCAGCAGCCAGATTGCCAGCGGGGGGCCTAACTATGGCTACACCTTC.

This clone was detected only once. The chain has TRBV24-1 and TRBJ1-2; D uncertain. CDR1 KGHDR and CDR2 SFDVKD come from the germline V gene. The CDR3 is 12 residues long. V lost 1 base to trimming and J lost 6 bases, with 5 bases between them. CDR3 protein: CATSDFGDGYTF. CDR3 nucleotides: TGTGCCACCAGTGATTTCGGGGATGGCTACACCTTC.

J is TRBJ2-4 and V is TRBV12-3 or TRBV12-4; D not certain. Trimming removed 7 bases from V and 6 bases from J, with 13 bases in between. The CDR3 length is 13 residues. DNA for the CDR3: TGTGCCAGCAACCTAGGACGTGGAAACATTCAGTACTTC. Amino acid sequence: CASNLGRGNIQYF.

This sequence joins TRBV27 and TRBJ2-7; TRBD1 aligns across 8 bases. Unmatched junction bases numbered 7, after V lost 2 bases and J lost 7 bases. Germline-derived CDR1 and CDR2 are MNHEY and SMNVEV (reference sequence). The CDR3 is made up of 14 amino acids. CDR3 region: CASSLVDREREQYF. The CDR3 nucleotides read TGTGCCAGCAGTTTAGTGGACAGGGAACGGGAGCAGTACTTC.

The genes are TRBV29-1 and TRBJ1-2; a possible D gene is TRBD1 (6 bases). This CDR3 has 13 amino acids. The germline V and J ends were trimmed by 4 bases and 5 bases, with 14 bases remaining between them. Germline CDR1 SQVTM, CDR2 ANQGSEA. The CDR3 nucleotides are TGCAGCGTTGGGGCACAGGGTTCTTATGGCTACACCTTC. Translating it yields CSVGAQGSYGYTF.